The 22 T cell receptor beta chains in this list originate from one sample, sequenced in a study of T cell repertoires in cytomegalovirus infection. The antigens for these receptors are not known. TCRdb reprocessed the reads with MiXCR, giving one entry per CDR3 protein. The sample shows 450,000 to 550,000 distinct CDR3 sequences, roughly 43% of them seen only once. This sample comprised cultured PBMCs, obtained from culture after CMV antigen stimulation. All receptors derive from a human donor in good health (CMV status not recorded). Some clones in this sample may be carry-over from other donors' samples.

This clonotype has a single count. The chain uses TRBV11-2 and TRBJ1-2; unclear D gene. The CDR3 loop spans 15 amino acids. V was shortened by 5 bases and J by 0 bases, with 13 bases between the two germline ends. Germline V gene data show CDR1 as SGHAT and CDR2 as FQNNGV. CDR3 bases: TGTGCCAGCAGCCCTCGAGGCATCCCTAACTATGGCTACACCTTC. Its protein is CASSPRGIPNYGYTF.

In regard to this clonotype: The junction departs from germline at one end; a sequencing error may be responsible. The V call is TRBV4-1, the J call TRBJ2-7; D may be TRBD2 (7 bases). The CDR3 length is 15 residues. Germline loops: CDR1 MGHRA, CDR2 YSYEKL. This chain's CDR3 is CASSPQGRESYEQYF. CDR3 sequence (DNA): TGTGCCAGCAGCCCCCAGGGGCGGGAGTCCTACGAGCAGTACTTC.

CDR3 sequence (DNA): TGTGCCAGCAGCTCCACTGACAGGGGACATCAGCCCCAGCATTTT. This sequence encodes CASSSTDRGHQPQHF. The chain is built from TRBV5-5 and TRBJ1-5; 8 nucleotides line up with TRBD1. J lost 5 bases, V lost 3 bases, and 7 bases had no gene match. CDR3 length: 15 amino acids. Germline values: CDR1 SGHKS, CDR2 YYEKEE (reference sequence).

This sequence joins TRBV7-9 and TRBJ2-1; possible D gene TRBD1, 6 bases. The CDR3 contains 14 residues. The V gene lost 3 bases and the J gene lost 9 bases, with 15 bases spanning the gap. Looked up from germline, CDR1 is SEHNR and CDR2 is FQNEAQ (reference sequence). The CDR3 region has the DNA TGTGCCAGCAGCTTTAACAGGGTCGACATTGAGCAGTTCTTC. It yields the protein CASSFNRVDIEQFF. Complete variable domain (other parts from reference TRBV7-9 and TRBJ2-1): DTGVSQNPRHKITKRGQNVTFRCDPISEHNRLYWYRQTLGQGPEFLTYFQNEAQLEKSRLLSDRFSAERPKGSFSTLEIQRTEQGDSAMYLCASSFNRVDIEQFFGPGTRLTVL.

This sequence joins TRBV28 and TRBJ1-1; 7 bases match TRBD1. CDR1 is MDHEN, CDR2 SYDVKM, per germline. Trimming at V came to 8 bases and at J to 0 bases, leaving 9 bases not matched to a gene. The CDR3 is 15 amino acids. The CDR3 region is CASSGTEYMNTEAFF. DNA for the CDR3: TGTGCCAGCTCCGGGACAGAGTACATGAACACTGAAGCTTTCTTT. Using reference TRBV28 and TRBJ1-1 for the parts outside the CDR3, the full variable domain is DVKVTQSSRYLVKRTGEKVFLECVQDMDHENMFWYRQDPGLGLRLIYFSYDVKMKEKGDIPEGYSVSREKKERFSLILESASTNQTSMYLCASSGTEYMNTEAFFGQGTRLTVV.

The chain employs TRBV7-6 and TRBJ2-1, with D uncertain. Germline values: CDR1 SGHVS, CDR2 FNYEAQ. The CDR3 is made up of 13 amino acids. Trimming pared 5 bases from V and 7 bases from J, leaving 12 bases between. CDR3 sequence (DNA): TGTGCCAGCAGCCCCCTGGGCAGTAATGAGCAGTTCTTC. This sequence encodes CASSPLGSNEQFF. Full variable domain (remainder filled in from reference TRBV7-6 and TRBJ2-1): GAGVSQSPRYKVTKRGQDVALRCDPISGHVSLYWYRQALGQGPEFLTYFNYEAQQDKSGLPNDRFSAERPEGSISTLTIQRTEQRDSAMYRCASSPLGSNEQFFGPGTRLTVL.

The V call is TRBV28, the J call TRBJ1-5; D call uncertain. Trimming took 3 bases from V and 11 from J, leaving 11 bases between them. Germline V gene lookup returns CDR1 MDHEN and CDR2 SYDVKM. The CDR3 is made up of 12 amino acids. Written as DNA, the CDR3 is TGTGCCAGCAGTTTTCAACGCGGGACCCAGCATTTT. This translates into CASSFQRGTQHF.

This chain connects TRBV19 to TRBJ2-1; 8 bases are a match to TRBD2. This CDR3 comprises 16 residues. Germline V CDR1 and CDR2: LNHDA, SQIVND (reference sequence). Germline trimming cut 5 bases from V and 4 bases from J; bases unmatched to any gene: 10. CDR3 residues: CASSGTRGRGYNEQFF. CDR3 nucleotide sequence: TGTGCCAGTAGTGGGACTAGAGGGAGGGGGTACAATGAGCAGTTCTTC.

The sample holds many counts of this clonotype. The chain uses TRBV6-1 and TRBJ1-2; D may be TRBD1 (6 bases). Trimming took off 1 base at V and 3 bases at J, with 9 bases between the two ends. CDR1 and CDR2 from the germline V gene are MNHNS and SASEGT. The CDR3 runs to 14 residues. The CDR3 DNA reads TGTGCCAGCAGTGAAGGACAGGAGTACTATGGCTACACCTTC. This encodes CASSEGQEYYGYTF.

CDR3 DNA sequence: TGTGCCAGCAGCTTCGGGAGAGCGGATGCGGGTGAAGCTTTCTTT. Protein product: CASSFGRADAGEAFF. This chain uses TRBV11-2 with TRBJ1-1; no clear D. Trimming took 3 bases from V and 7 from J, leaving 18 bases between them. The CDR3 spans 15 residues. Germline CDR1 SGHAT, CDR2 FQNNGV.

V gene TRBV7-9 combines with J gene TRBJ2-7, with 9 bases aligning to TRBD1. The CDR3 spans 16 residues. Germline V gene data show CDR1 as SEHNR and CDR2 as FQNEAQ (reference sequence). V gave up 4 bases and J gave up 4 bases; unmatched junction bases: 11. CDR3 region: CASSSPGTGRGYEQYF. In DNA, the CDR3 is TGTGCCAGCAGCTCCCCCGGGACAGGGAGAGGGTACGAGCAGTACTTC.

The chain links TRBV20-1 to TRBJ2-3; 8 positions agree with TRBD2. Germline V gives CDR1 DFQATT, CDR2 SNEGSKA (reference sequence). The CDR3 contains 15 residues. Germline trimming cut 5 bases from V and 2 bases from J; bases unmatched to any gene: 9. The CDR3 DNA reads TGCAGTGCTCCGATGACTAGCGCACCCACAGATACGCAGTATTTT. The encoded protein is CSAPMTSAPTDTQYF.

This clonotype was seen a few times. The chain has TRBV7-6 and TRBJ2-3; D is unresolved. The CDR3 totals 12 residues. V lost 2 bases to trimming and J lost 5 bases, with 5 bases between them. CDR1 is SGHVS and CDR2 is FNYEAQ in the germline V gene. The DNA for the CDR3 is TGTGCCAGCAGCTTATGGGTAGATACGCAGTATTTT. It is translated as CASSLWVDTQYF.

V gene TRBV20-1 combines with J gene TRBJ2-7; possible D gene TRBD2, 7 bases. Germline CDR1 is DFQATT and CDR2 is SNEGSKA (reference sequence). This CDR3 comprises 15 residues. Trimming removed 8 bases from V and 4 bases from J, with 24 bases in between. The CDR3 bases are TGCAGTACGACCCAGAGGGGGGGCGGTTCGTACGAGCAGTACTTC. Translation gives CSTTQRGGGSYEQYF.

This chain uses TRBV20-1 with TRBJ1-2, with a tentative D call TRBD1 (5 bases). The V and J ends lost 3 bases and 5 bases respectively, with 16 bases between them. The germline gives CDR1 DFQATT, CDR2 SNEGSKA (reference sequence). There are 14 residues in the CDR3. This CDR3 reads CSARPPGWEYGYTF. The CDR3 DNA follows: TGCAGTGCTAGGCCCCCAGGGTGGGAGTATGGCTACACCTTC.

The rearrangement joins TRBV2 to TRBJ1-5; 7 positions agree with TRBD1. Germline loops: CDR1 SNHLY, CDR2 FYNNEI. Unmatched junction bases numbered 8, after V lost 8 bases and J lost 4 bases. CDR3 size: 14 residues. CDR3 in DNA: TGTGCCAGCCGAGACAGGGCTTGGAATCAGCCCCAGCATTTT. Translated: CASRDRAWNQPQHF. Variable domain in full (rest from reference TRBV2 and TRBJ1-5): EPEVTQTPSHQVTQMGQEVILRCVPISNHLYFYWYRQILGQKVEFLVSFYNNEISEKSEIFDDQFSVERPDGSNFTLKIRSTKLEDSAMYFCASRDRAWNQPQHFGDGTRLSIL.

The CDR3 reads CASSWTGKNIQYF. In nucleotides, the CDR3 is TGTGCCAGCAGTTGGACGGGGAAAAACATTCAGTACTTC. The chain uses TRBV12-3 or TRBV12-4 and TRBJ2-4; possibly TRBD2 for D (5 bases). V lost 4 bases, J lost 4 bases, and 8 bases lay in between. CDR3 length: 13 amino acids.

This clonotype has only a few counts. This rearrangement joins TRBV27 to TRBJ2-7, with 9 bases aligning to TRBD2. Germline V gene data show CDR1 as MNHEY and CDR2 as SMNVEV (reference sequence). This CDR3 spans 14 amino acids. V shed 8 bases, J shed 5 bases, and the junction held 10 bases outside the gene matches. The CDR3 nucleotides read TGTGCCAGCTCTTGGGCTCGGACTAGCGACGAGCAGTACTTC. Translating gives CASSWARTSDEQYF.

This clonotype was counted ten times or more. The rearrangement uses TRBV5-4 and TRBJ2-7; weak D call: TRBD2 (6 bases). CDR1 and CDR2 (germline): SGHNT, YYREEE (reference sequence). The CDR3 is 14 residues long. V was shortened by 0 bases and J by 5 bases, with 12 bases between the two germline ends. This CDR3 reads CASSLGLGRDEQYF. The CDR3 region has the DNA TGTGCCAGCAGCTTGGGACTAGGAAGGGACGAGCAGTACTTC.

This clonotype has just one count. The chain carries TRBV12-3 or TRBV12-4 and TRBJ2-5, with TRBD2 as a possible D gene (5 bases). The CDR3 contains 12 residues. The germline V and J ends were trimmed by 6 bases and 0 bases, with 5 bases remaining between them. The CDR3 DNA follows: TGTGCCAGCAGGACTAACCAAGAGACCCAGTACTTC. Residues: CASRTNQETQYF.

V is TRBV12-3 or TRBV12-4 and J is TRBJ2-3, with 7 bases lining up with TRBD1. The CDR3 is made up of 14 amino acids. V lost 7 bases and J lost 2; bases outside the gene matches: 6. The CDR3, as DNA: TGTGCCAGCAAAAAGACAGGGAACACAGATACGCAGTATTTT. It specifies CASKKTGNTDTQYF.

This clonotype was observed a handful of times. This chain uses TRBV12-3 or TRBV12-4 with TRBJ2-7, with 9 bases identical to TRBD2. The ends lost 0 bases at V and 3 bases at J; junction bases unmatched: 9. There are 17 residues in the CDR3. This chain's CDR3 is CASSLARGSGSFYEQYF. The CDR3 bases are TGTGCCAGCAGTTTAGCGCGGGGTAGCGGGAGTTTCTACGAGCAGTACTTC.